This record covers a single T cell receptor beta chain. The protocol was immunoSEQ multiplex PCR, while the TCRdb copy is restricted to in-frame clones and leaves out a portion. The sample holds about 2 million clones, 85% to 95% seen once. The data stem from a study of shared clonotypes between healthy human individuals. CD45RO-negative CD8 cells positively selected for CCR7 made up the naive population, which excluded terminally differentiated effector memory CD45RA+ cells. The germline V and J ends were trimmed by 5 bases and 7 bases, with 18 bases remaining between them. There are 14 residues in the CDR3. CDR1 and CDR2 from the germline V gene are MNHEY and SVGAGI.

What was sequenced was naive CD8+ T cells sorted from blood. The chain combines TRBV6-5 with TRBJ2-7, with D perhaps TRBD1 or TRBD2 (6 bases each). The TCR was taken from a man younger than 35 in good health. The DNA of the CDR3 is TGTGCCAGCAGTCTTGTAGAGGGGGAGGAGGAGCAGTACTTC. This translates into CASSLVEGEEEQYF.